A selection of T cell receptor beta chains follows, all from one sample in a study of blood T cell repertoires in COVID-19. Generated by immunoSEQ multiplex PCR, the TCRdb table keeps only in-frame clones and is missing some. There are about 210,000 clones in the sample; 65% to 85% occur only once, and more than 8% lies in the top ten. The sequenced sample consisted of peripheral blood. The receptors derive from a woman in her 50s with acute or convalescent COVID-19. CDR3s include the opening cysteine and the closing phenylalanine or tryptophan.

CDR3,J,V
CATEWSGSNTGELFF,TRBJ2-2,TRBV24-1
CASSRGGVDYGYTF,TRBJ1-2,TRBV5-1
CAGSQGSDTQYF,TRBJ2-3,TRBV2
CATSRGTYSNQPQHF,TRBJ1-5,TRBV15
CASDGGNVQPQHF,TRBJ1-5,TRBV28
CASSSPWQGNSPLHF,TRBJ1-6,TRBV7-8
CASSPRGASYEQYF,TRBJ2-7,TRBV27
CATSRDVLAGDNEQFF,TRBJ2-1,TRBV15
CASSQDPILGVTSGRADEQFF,TRBJ2-1,TRBV14
CASSPRQGNQPQHF,TRBJ1-5,TRBV7-6
CASSLTREVNTIYF,TRBJ1-3,TRBV27
CASSARSRTDNSPLHF,TRBJ1-6,TRBV7-8
CASSLSGVGDQETQYF,TRBJ2-5,TRBV4-2
CASTVPAAPLHF,TRBJ1-6,TRBV6-5
CASSARRQGSPEAFF,TRBJ1-1,TRBV11-2
CASGEIILGGLLNEKLFF,TRBJ1-4,TRBV28
CASSEVREKLFF,TRBJ1-4,TRBV6-5
CASSADRVGNEQYF,TRBJ2-7,TRBV2
CASSPRRVTDTQYF,TRBJ2-3,TRBV28
CARSDVDRGRTYEQYF,TRBJ2-7,TRBV5-3
CASSKASRWGEQYF,TRBJ2-7,TRBV27
CASSPRDSSYEQYF,TRBJ2-7,TRBV9
CASSLQASAEKLFF,TRBJ1-4,TRBV5-1
CATSLAGESTGELFF,TRBJ2-2,TRBV24-1
CANNDRGPQHF,TRBJ1-5,TRBV27
CASSIFYEQYF,TRBJ2-7,TRBV19
CASSLSLSGSRGTQYF,TRBJ2-5,TRBV27
CASSIGGRSTGELFF,TRBJ2-2,TRBV19
CASREDRYRGYGYTF,TRBJ1-2,TRBV6-5
CASSLGGLAGRGETQYF,TRBJ2-5,TRBV11-2
CASSPRTGGNEKLFF,TRBJ1-4,TRBV18
CASSTTVNTEAFF,TRBJ1-1,TRBV3-1/TRBV3-2
CASSPARTGYTGELFF,TRBJ2-2,TRBV27
CASSSRTGGADTQYF,TRBJ2-3,TRBV5-1
CASSQARGEAFF,TRBJ1-1,TRBV3-1/TRBV3-2
CASSLDRIFYEQYF,TRBJ2-7,TRBV5-1
CASTIEGQNLDGYTF,TRBJ1-2,TRBV9
CASSQDSTRRDTQYF,TRBJ2-3,TRBV4-2
CASSRARSTDTQYF,TRBJ2-3,TRBV3-1/TRBV3-2
CASSQEVKGSGNEKLFF,TRBJ1-4,TRBV4-2
CASSGGQARETQYF,TRBJ2-5,TRBV27